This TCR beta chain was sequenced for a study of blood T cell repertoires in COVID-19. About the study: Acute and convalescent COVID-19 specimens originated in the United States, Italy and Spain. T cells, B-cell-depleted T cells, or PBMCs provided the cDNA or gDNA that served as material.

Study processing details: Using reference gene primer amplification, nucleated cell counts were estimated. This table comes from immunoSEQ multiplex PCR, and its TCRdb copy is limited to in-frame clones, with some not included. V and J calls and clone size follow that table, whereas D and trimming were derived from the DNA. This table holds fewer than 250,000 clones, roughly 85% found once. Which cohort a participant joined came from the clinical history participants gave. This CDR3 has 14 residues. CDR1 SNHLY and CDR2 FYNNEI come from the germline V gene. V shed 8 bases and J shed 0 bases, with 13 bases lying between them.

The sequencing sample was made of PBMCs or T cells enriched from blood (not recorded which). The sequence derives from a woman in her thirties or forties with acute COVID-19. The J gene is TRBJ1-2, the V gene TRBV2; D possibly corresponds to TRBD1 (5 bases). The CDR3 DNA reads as TGTGCCAGCGGCGCGGGGGGACCTAACTATGGCTACACCTTC. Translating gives CASGAGGPNYGYTF.